This T cell receptor beta chain came from a study of CXCR3-negative and CXCR3-positive naive CD8 T cells. Findings and caveats of the study: Sequencing showed both naive subsets with comparably high diversity, and memory CD8+ cells much lower. In naive cells, CXCR3-negative and CXCR3-positive subsets had similar TRBV-TRBJ usage; memory cells differed. Fresh PBMCs were used in most assays, and CXCR3 expression partially decreased after cryopreservation.

Sorts performed in triplicate captured roughly 320,000 cells each from every CD8+ T cell subset. The libraries of TRB cDNA were prepared using 5' RACE with UMI labels. TCRdb re-called the 5' RACE reads; every CDR3 protein appears as one record, without DNA. The sample table sets out 4,800 or so distinct CDR3 sequences. This clonotype is classed as large by frequency. Its antigen is unknown. The material sequenced was naive CXCR3- CD8+ T cells from blood. Regarding subset: CD45RO-CCR7+CD27+CD95- naive CD8+ T cells lacking CXCR3 (TNR3-). This receptor was obtained from a human donor in good health. Some clones in this sample may be carry-over from other donors' samples.

CDR3 amino acids: CASRFTGELFF. V and J are TRBV25-1 and TRBJ2-2. Per the germline V gene, CDR1 is MGHDK and CDR2 is SYGVNS. This CDR3 spans 11 amino acids.